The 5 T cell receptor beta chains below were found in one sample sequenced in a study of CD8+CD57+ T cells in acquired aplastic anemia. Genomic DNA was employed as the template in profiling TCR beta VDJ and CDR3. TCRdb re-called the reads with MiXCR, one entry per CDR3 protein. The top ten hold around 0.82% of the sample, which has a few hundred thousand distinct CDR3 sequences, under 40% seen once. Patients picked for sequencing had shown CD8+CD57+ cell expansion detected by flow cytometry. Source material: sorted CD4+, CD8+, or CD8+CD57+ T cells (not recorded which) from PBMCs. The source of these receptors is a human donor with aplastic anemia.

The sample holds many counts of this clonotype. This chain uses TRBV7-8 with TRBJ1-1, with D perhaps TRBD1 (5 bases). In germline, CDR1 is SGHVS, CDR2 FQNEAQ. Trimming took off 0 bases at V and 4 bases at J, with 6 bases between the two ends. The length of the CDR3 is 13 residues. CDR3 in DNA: TGTGCCAGCAGCTTAGCCACAGGCACTGAAGCTTTCTTT. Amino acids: CASSLATGTEAFF.

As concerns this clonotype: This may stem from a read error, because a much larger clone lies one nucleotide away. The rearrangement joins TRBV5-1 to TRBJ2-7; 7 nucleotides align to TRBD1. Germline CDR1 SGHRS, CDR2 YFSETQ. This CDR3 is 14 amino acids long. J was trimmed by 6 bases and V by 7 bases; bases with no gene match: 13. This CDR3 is CASGPDDRAGEQYF. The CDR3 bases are TGCGCCAGCGGCCCGGACGACAGGGCGGGCGAGCAGTACTTC.

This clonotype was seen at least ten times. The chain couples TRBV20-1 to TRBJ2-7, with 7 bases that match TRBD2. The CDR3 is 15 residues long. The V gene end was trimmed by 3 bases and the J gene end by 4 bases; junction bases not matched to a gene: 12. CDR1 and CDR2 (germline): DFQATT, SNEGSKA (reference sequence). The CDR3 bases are TGCAGTGCTAGCACATCGGCGGGGGTATTGTACGAGCAGTACTTC. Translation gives CSASTSAGVLYEQYF.

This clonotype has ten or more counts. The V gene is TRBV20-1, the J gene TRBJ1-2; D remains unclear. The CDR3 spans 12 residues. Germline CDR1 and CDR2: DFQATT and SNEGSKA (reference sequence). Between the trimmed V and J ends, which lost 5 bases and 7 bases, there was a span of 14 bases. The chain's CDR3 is CSAADAVPGYTF. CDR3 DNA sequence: TGCAGTGCTGCAGATGCTGTTCCTGGCTACACCTTC.

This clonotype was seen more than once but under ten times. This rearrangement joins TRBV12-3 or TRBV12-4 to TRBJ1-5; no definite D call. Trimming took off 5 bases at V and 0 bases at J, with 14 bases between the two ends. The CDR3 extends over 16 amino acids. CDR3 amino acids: CASSPRPSYSNQPQHF. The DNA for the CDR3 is TGTGCCAGCAGTCCACGGCCAAGTTATAGCAATCAGCCCCAGCATTTT.